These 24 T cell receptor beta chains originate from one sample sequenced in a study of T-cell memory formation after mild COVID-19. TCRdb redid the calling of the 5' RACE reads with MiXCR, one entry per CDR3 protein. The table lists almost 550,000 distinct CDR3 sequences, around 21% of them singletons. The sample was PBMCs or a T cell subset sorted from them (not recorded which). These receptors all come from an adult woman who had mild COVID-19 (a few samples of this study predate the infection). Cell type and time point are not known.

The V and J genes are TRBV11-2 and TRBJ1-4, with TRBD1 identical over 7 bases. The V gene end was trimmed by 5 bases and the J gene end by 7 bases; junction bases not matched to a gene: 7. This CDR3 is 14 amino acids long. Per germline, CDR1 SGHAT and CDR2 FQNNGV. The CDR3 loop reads CASSQGGAGEKLFF. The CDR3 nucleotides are TGTGCCAGCAGCCAAGGGGGCGCGGGTGAAAAACTGTTTTTT.

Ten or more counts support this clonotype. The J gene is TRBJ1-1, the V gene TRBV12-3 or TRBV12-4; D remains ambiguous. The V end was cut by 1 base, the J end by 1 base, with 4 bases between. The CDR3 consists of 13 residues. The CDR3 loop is CASSLVRNTEAFF. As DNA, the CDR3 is TGTGCCAGCAGTTTAGTACGGAACACTGAAGCTTTCTTT.

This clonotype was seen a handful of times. CDR3 amino acids: CASKAASNQPQHF. The CDR3 DNA sequence: TGTGCCAGCAAGGCCGCCAGCAATCAGCCCCAGCATTTT. The J gene is TRBJ1-5, the V gene TRBV6-1, with D hard to call. Germline V gene sequence: CDR1 MNHNS, CDR2 SASEGT. CDR3 size: 13 residues. V was clipped by 7 bases and J by 1 base, with 8 bases between them.

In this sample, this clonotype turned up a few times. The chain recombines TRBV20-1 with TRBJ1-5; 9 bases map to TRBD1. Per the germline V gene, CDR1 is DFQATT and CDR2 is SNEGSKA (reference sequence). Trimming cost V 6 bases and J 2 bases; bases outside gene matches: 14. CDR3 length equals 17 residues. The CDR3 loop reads CSAKNTGTGIGNQPQHF. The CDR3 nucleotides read TGCAGTGCAAAAAACACCGGGACAGGGATTGGCAATCAGCCCCAGCATTTT.

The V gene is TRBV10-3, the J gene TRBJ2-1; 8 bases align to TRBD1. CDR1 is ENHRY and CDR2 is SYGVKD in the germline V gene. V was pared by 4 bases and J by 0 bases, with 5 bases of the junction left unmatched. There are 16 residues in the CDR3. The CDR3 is CAISAPTGGSYNEQFF. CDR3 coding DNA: TGTGCCATCAGTGCCCCAACAGGGGGCTCCTACAATGAGCAGTTCTTC.

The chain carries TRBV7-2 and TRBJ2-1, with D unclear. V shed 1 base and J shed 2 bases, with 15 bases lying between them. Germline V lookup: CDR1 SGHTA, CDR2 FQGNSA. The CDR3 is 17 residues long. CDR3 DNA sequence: TGTGCCAGCAGCTTAGGACGTTTTGTAGGAACCTACAATGAGCAGTTCTTC. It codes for CASSLGRFVGTYNEQFF.

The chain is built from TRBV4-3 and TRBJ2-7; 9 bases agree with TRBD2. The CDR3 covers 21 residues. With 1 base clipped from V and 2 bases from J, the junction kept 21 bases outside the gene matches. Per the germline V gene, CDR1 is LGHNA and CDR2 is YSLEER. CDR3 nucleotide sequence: TGCGCCAGCAGCCAAGCTGAGGGCGGGAGGGCCGTTAATGGAGCGCCCTACGAGCAGTACTTC. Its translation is CASSQAEGGRAVNGAPYEQYF.

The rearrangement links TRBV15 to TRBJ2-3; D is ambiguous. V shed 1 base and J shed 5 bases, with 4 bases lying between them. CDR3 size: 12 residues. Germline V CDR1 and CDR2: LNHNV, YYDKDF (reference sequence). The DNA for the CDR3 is TGTGCCACCAGCAGAGTCGAAGATACGCAGTATTTT. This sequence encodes CATSRVEDTQYF. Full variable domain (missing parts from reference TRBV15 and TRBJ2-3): DAMVIQNPRYQVTQFGKPVTLSCSQTLNHNVMYWYQQKSSQAPKLLFHYYDKDFNNEADTPDNFQSRRPNTSFCFLDIRSPGLGDTAMYLCATSRVEDTQYFGPGTRLTVL.

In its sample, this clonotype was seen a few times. CDR3 sequence (DNA): TGTGCCAGCAGCTTGACGGACAGCCAAGAGACCCAGTACTTC. It is translated as CASSLTDSQETQYF. This chain uses TRBV5-5 with TRBJ2-5; D is perhaps TRBD1 (6 bases). Trimming cost V 1 base and J 1 base, with 8 bases left between them. The CDR3 length is 14 residues. Germline V gives CDR1 SGHKS, CDR2 YYEKEE (reference sequence).

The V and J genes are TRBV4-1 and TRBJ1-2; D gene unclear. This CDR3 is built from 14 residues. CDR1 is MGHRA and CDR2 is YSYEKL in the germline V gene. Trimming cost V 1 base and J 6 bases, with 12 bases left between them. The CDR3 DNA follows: TGCGCCAGCAGCCAAGTCGCCCCCGAGGATGGCTACACCTTC. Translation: CASSQVAPEDGYTF.

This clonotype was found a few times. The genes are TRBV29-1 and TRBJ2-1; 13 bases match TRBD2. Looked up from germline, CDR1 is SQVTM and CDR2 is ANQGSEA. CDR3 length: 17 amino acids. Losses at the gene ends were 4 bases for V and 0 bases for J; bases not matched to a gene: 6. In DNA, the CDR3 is TGCAGCGTTGGCGGACTAGCGGGAGTAGGCTCCTACAATGAGCAGTTCTTC. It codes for CSVGGLAGVGSYNEQFF.

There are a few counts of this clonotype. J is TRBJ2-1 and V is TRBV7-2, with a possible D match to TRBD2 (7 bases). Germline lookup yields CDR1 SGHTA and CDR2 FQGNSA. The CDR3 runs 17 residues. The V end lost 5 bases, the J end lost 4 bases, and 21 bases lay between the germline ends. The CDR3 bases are TGTGCCAGCAGCCCAGGGGTAGGATGGGGAGGGTACAATGAGCAGTTCTTC. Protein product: CASSPGVGWGGYNEQFF.

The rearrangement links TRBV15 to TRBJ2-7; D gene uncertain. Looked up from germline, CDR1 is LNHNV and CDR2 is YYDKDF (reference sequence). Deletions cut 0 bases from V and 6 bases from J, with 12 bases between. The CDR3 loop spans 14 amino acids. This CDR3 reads CATSRDRVRPEQYF. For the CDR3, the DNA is TGTGCCACCAGCAGAGATCGCGTGCGGCCCGAGCAGTACTTC.

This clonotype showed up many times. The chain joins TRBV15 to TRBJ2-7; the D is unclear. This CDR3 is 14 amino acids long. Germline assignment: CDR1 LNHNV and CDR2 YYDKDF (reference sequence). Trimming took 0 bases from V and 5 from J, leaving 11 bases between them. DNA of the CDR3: TGTGCCACCAGCAGAGATAAGTTTCTCGACGAGCAGTACTTC. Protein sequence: CATSRDKFLDEQYF.

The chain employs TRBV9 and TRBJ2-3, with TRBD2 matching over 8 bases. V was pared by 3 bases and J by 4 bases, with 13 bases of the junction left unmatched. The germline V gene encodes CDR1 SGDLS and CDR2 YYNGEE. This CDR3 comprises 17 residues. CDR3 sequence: CASSDTRRAGAADTQYF. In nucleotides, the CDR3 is TGTGCCAGCAGCGATACAAGGCGAGCGGGAGCCGCAGATACGCAGTATTTT.

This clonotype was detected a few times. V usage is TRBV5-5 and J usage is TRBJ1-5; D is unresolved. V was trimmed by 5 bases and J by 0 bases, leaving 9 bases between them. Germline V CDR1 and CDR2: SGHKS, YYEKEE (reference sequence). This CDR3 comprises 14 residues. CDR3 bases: TGTGCCAGCAGTAGAGAATATAGCAATCAGCCCCAGCATTTT. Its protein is CASSREYSNQPQHF.

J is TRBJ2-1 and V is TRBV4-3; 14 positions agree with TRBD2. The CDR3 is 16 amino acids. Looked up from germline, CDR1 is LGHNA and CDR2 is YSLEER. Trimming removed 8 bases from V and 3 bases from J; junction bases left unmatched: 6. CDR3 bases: TGCGCCAGCTTGACTAGCGGGAGGGCCTACTACAATGAGCAGTTCTTC. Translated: CASLTSGRAYYNEQFF.

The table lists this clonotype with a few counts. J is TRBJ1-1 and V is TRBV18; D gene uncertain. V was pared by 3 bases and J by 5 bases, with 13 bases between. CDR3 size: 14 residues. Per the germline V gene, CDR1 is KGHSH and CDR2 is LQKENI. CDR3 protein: CASSPGSGRTEAFF. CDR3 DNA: TGTGCCAGCTCACCGGGGTCTGGGAGGACTGAAGCTTTCTTT. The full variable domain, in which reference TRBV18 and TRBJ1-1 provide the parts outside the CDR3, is NAGVMQNPRHLVRRRGQEARLRCSPMKGHSHVYWYRQLPEEGLKFMVYLQKENIIDESGMPKERFSAEFPKEGPSILRIQQVVRGDSAAYFCASSPGSGRTEAFFGQGTRLTVV.

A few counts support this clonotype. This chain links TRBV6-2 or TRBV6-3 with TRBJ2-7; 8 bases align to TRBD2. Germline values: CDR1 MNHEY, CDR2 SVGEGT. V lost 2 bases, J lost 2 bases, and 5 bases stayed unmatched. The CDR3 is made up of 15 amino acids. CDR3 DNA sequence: TGTGCCAGCAGTTACGGGGGTAGCGGGACCTACGAGCAGTACTTC. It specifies CASSYGGSGTYEQYF.

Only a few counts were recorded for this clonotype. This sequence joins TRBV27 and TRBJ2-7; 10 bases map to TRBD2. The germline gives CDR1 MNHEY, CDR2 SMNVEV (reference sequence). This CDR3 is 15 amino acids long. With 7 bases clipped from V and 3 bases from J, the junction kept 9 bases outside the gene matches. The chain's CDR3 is CASKAGGTTLYEQYF. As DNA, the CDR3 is TGTGCCAGCAAAGCGGGGGGGACTACCCTCTACGAGCAGTACTTC.

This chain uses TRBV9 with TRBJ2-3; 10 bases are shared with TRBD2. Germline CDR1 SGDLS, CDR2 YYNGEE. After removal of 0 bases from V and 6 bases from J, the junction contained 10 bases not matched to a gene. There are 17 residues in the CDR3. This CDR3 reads CASSVGPAGGTTDTQYF. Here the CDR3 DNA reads TGTGCCAGCAGCGTAGGACCAGCGGGGGGGACTACGGATACGCAGTATTTT.

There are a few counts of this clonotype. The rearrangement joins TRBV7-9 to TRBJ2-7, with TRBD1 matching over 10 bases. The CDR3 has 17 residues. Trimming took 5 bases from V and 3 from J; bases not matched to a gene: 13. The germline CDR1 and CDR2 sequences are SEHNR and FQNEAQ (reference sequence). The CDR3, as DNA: TGTGCCAGCAGCCCCCGGGAGCCGGGACAGGGGTTCTACGAGCAGTACTTC. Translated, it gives CASSPREPGQGFYEQYF.

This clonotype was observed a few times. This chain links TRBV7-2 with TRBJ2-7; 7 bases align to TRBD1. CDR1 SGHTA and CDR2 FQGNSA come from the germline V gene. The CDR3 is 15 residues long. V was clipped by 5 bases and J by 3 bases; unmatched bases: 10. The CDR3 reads CASSEPGQYGYEQYF. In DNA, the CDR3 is TGTGCCAGCAGCGAGCCGGGACAGTACGGCTACGAGCAGTACTTC.

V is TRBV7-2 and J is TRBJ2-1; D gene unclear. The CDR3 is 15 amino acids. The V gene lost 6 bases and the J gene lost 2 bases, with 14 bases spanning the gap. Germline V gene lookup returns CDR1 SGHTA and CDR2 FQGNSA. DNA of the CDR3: TGTGCCAGCAGACCTACAGTGGGGACCTACAATGAGCAGTTCTTC. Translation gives CASRPTVGTYNEQFF. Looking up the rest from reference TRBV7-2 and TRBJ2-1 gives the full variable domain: GAGVSQSPSNKVTEKGKDVELRCDPISGHTALYWYRQSLGQGLEFLIYFQGNSAPDKSGLPSDRFSAERTGGSVSTLTIQRTQQEDSAVYLCASRPTVGTYNEQFFGPGTRLTVL.